One and the same sample provided the 29 T cell receptor beta chains below, sequenced in a study of blood T cell repertoires in COVID-19. Libraries were prepared by immunoSEQ multiplex PCR; TCRdb keeps only in-frame clonotypes and omits some of them. The sample shows tens of thousands of clones, 82% of them seen only once. Sequenced sample: peripheral blood. The receptors were gathered from a man aged 50-60 years with active or convalescent COVID-19.

In regard to this clone: Additional DNA sequences in this sample encode the identical CDR3. This chain joins TRBV7-2 and TRBJ2-1; no clear D gene. V was pared by 1 base and J by 0 bases, with 10 bases between. The germline gives CDR1 SGHTA, CDR2 FQGNSA. The length of the CDR3 is 16 residues. The CDR3 coding sequence is TGTGCCAGCAGCTTAGAAGGAGATAGCTCCTACAATGAGCAGTTCTTC. The encoded protein is CASSLEGDSSYNEQFF.

The chain joins TRBV21-1 to TRBJ2-3; the table's D call, TRBD2, has no DNA check behind it. TRBV21-1 constitutes a pseudogene. The CDR3 runs to 14 residues. The CDR3 spells CASPRGGFADTQYF. Written as DNA, the CDR3 is TGTGCCAGCCCGAGGGGGGGGTTCGCAGATACGCAGTATTTT.

This clone was seen only once. The CDR3 reads CASSKDRGALSYEQYV. Here the CDR3 DNA reads TGTGCCAGCAGCAAAGATCGGGGGGCCCTCTCCTACGAGCAGTACGTC. V and J are TRBV21-1 and TRBJ2-7; TRBD2 reflects the table's D call only, with no check against the DNA. TRBV21-1 is recorded as a pseudogene. The length of the CDR3 is 16 residues.

The rearrangement joins TRBV28 to TRBJ1-1; D not certain. Germline V gene sequence: CDR1 MDHEN, CDR2 SYDVKM. Trimming took 5 bases from V and 2 from J, leaving 12 bases between them. CDR3 length: 14 residues. DNA for the CDR3: TGTGCCAGCAGTCCGCGGTCGCTCAACACTGAAGCTTTCTTT. Translated: CASSPRSLNTEAFF.

The J gene is TRBJ2-5, the V gene TRBV3-1 (or the pseudogene TRBV3-2), with 11 nucleotides matching TRBD2. V dropped 8 bases and J dropped 2; count of bases not matched to a gene: 1. The CDR3 has 13 residues. Germline V gene sequence: CDR1 LGHDT, CDR2 YNNKEL (reference sequence). The CDR3 DNA follows: TGTGCCAGCCTAGCGGGGGGACAAGAGACCCAGTACTTC. Translated, it gives CASLAGGQETQYF.

The genes are TRBV10-2 and TRBJ1-3, with D hard to call. The CDR3 is 15 amino acids. Trimming pared 2 bases from V and 0 bases from J, leaving 8 bases between. Germline V gene sequence: CDR1 WSHSY, CDR2 SAAADI. CDR3 in amino acids: CASSEGSSSGNTIYF. The CDR3 DNA reads as TGCGCCAGCAGTGAGGGGAGTTCCTCTGGAAACACCATATATTTT.

The V call is TRBV7-9, the J call TRBJ1-2; possibly TRBD1 for D (5 bases). Germline CDR1 and CDR2: SEHNR and FQNEAQ (reference sequence). Trimming cost V 0 bases and J 4 bases, with 12 bases left between them. The CDR3 sequence is 15 residues long. The CDR3 DNA reads TGTGCCAGCAGCTTAGCGAAGGACAACCCCTATGGCTACACCTTC. Amino acid sequence: CASSLAKDNPYGYTF.

V gene TRBV27 combines with J gene TRBJ1-5; 8 bases map to TRBD1. Per germline, CDR1 MNHEY and CDR2 SMNVEV (reference sequence). This CDR3 contains 14 residues. Losses at the gene ends were 6 bases for V and 4 bases for J; bases not matched to a gene: 5. The CDR3 is CASSRGQGNQPQHF. Here the CDR3 DNA reads TGTGCCAGCAGCAGAGGACAGGGAAATCAGCCCCAGCATTTT.

This clone was seen a single time. The J gene is TRBJ2-1, the V gene TRBV5-1; tentative D call: TRBD1 (6 bases). Germline assignment: CDR1 SGHRS and CDR2 YFSETQ. This CDR3 is 15 amino acids long. The V and J ends lost 4 bases and 2 bases respectively, with 13 bases between them. Here the CDR3 DNA reads TGCGCCAGCAGCCTCCTCCGGACAGCCTACAATGAGCAGTTCTTC. It encodes CASSLLRTAYNEQFF.

The chain uses TRBV19 and TRBJ2-2, with a weak D call TRBD2 (5 bases). The germline V gene has CDR1 LNHDA and CDR2 SQIVND (reference sequence). V shed 7 bases and J shed 3 bases, with 15 bases lying between them. The CDR3 has 15 residues. In DNA, the CDR3 is TGTGCCAGTATTTCTCCACAGAGGGACACCGGGGAGCTGTTTTTT. Protein sequence: CASISPQRDTGELFF.

With regard to this clone: Other DNA sequences in the same sample also yield this CDR3. V usage is TRBV24-1 and J usage is TRBJ1-2; the D is unclear. The CDR3 length is 12 residues. The V and J ends lost 4 bases and 4 bases respectively, with 6 bases between them. Germline V lookup: CDR1 KGHDR, CDR2 SFDVKD. The CDR3 DNA is TGTGCCACCAGTGAACCGGTCTATGGCTACACCTTC. Protein sequence: CATSEPVYGYTF.

The V and J genes are TRBV5-5 and TRBJ2-5; 10 bases are shared with TRBD2. The CDR3 contains 15 residues. Losses at the gene ends were 3 bases for V and 2 bases for J; bases not matched to a gene: 4. Germline values: CDR1 SGHKS, CDR2 YYEKEE (reference sequence). CDR3 region: CASSSLAGVQETQYF. The CDR3 coding sequence is TGTGCCAGCAGCTCCCTAGCGGGGGTTCAAGAGACCCAGTACTTC.

This clone was counted a few times. V usage is TRBV7-9 and J usage is TRBJ1-1, with a tentative D call TRBD1 (6 bases). CDR1 and CDR2 from the germline V gene are SEHNR and FQNEAQ (reference sequence). With 7 bases removed from V and 1 base from J, the gap between germline ends came to 13 bases. The CDR3 sequence is 14 residues long. Here the CDR3 DNA reads TGTGCCAGCACCTGGAGCAGGGGGAACACTGAAGCTTTCTTT. Residues: CASTWSRGNTEAFF.

The chain combines TRBV28 with TRBJ2-7; 7 bases map to TRBD1. The germline V gene has CDR1 MDHEN and CDR2 SYDVKM. Trimming cost V 2 bases and J 0 bases; bases outside gene matches: 7. The CDR3 runs 16 residues. CDR3 sequence (DNA): TGTGCCAGCAGTTTAGCCGGGACAGCTTCCTCCTACGAGCAGTACGTC. Translation: CASSLAGTASSYEQYV.

The chain employs TRBV2 and TRBJ1-4; 8 bases map to TRBD1. J lost 8 bases, V lost 4 bases, and 9 bases had no gene match. The CDR3 runs 15 residues. Germline V gene sequence: CDR1 SNHLY, CDR2 FYNNEI. DNA for the CDR3: TGTGCCAGCAGTGTGCTGGCAGGGGGCCCAGAAAAACTGTTTTTT. It translates to CASSVLAGGPEKLFF.

V usage is TRBV6-5 and J usage is TRBJ2-7; TRBD1 agrees at 9 bases. Trimming took 7 bases from V and 5 from J; bases not matched to a gene: 12. The CDR3 contains 15 residues. The V gene's germline CDR1 is MNHEY and CDR2 SVGAGI. The CDR3 coding sequence is TGTGCCAGCAAAGCTACACAGGGGGCCATCGACGAGCAGTACTTC. Translating gives CASKATQGAIDEQYF.

This clone was seen many times. One junction end does not reproduce the germline sequence, and a read error may be involved. This chain joins TRBV3-1 (or the pseudogene TRBV3-2) and TRBJ1-6; 11 bases agree with TRBD1. Looked up from germline, CDR1 is LGHDT and CDR2 is YNNKEL (reference sequence). CDR3 length equals 14 residues. CDR3 sequence (DNA): TGTGCCAGCACCCAAGGACAGGGGGCCTCACCCCTCCACTTT. Protein: CASTQGQGASPLHF.

The chain uses TRBV2 and TRBJ1-3, with D unresolved. The CDR3 contains 13 residues. The germline CDR1 and CDR2 sequences are SNHLY and FYNNEI. V was cut by 4 bases and J by 0 bases, with 4 bases left in between. This chain's CDR3 is CASSAHSGNTIYF. The CDR3 region has the DNA TGTGCCAGCAGTGCCCACTCTGGAAACACCATATATTTT.

V is TRBV3-1 (or the pseudogene TRBV3-2) and J is TRBJ2-7; 9 bases map to TRBD1. V lost 4 bases and J lost 4; bases outside the gene matches: 5. Per the germline V gene, CDR1 is LGHDT and CDR2 is YNNKEL (reference sequence). The CDR3 has 14 residues. The CDR3 reads CASSLGQGRYEQYF. CDR3 coding DNA: TGTGCCAGCAGCCTCGGACAGGGGAGGTACGAGCAGTACTTC.

The chain recombines TRBV27 with TRBJ1-6; 7 bases are a match to TRBD1. CDR1 is MNHEY, CDR2 SMNVEV, per germline (reference sequence). The CDR3 sequence is 14 residues long. The V segment lost 5 bases and the J segment 7 bases; nucleotides outside the gene matches: 5. CDR3: CASSRQGFNSPLHF. CDR3 bases: TGTGCCAGCAGTCGACAGGGTTTCAATTCACCCCTCCACTTT.

The gene calls are TRBV4-3 and TRBJ2-5; the match to TRBD2 covers 7 bases. Germline lookup yields CDR1 LGHNA and CDR2 YSLEER. V lost 3 bases to trimming and J lost 2 bases; unmatched junction nucleotides: 0. CDR3 length: 13 residues. CDR3: CASSQGLQETQYF. The CDR3 DNA is TGCGCCAGCAGCCAGGGACTACAAGAGACCCAGTACTTC.

This sequence joins TRBV5-1 and TRBJ2-3; the match to TRBD1 covers 10 bases. The CDR3 is made up of 18 amino acids. Losses at the gene ends were 1 base for V and 4 bases for J; bases not matched to a gene: 12. CDR1 is SGHRS, CDR2 YFSETQ, per germline. The CDR3 sequence is CASSLSASTGGFPDTQYF. The CDR3 DNA follows: TGCGCCAGCAGCTTGTCGGCCTCGACAGGGGGCTTCCCAGATACGCAGTATTTT.

The rearrangement joins TRBV18 to TRBJ2-5; TRBD1 agrees at 7 bases. With 2 bases clipped from V and 7 bases from J, the junction kept 7 bases outside the gene matches. The CDR3 runs 14 residues. Germline lookup yields CDR1 KGHSH and CDR2 LQKENI. The CDR3 loop is CASSPNTGAGTQYF. The CDR3 nucleotides are TGTGCCAGCTCACCAAACACAGGGGCCGGGACCCAGTACTTC.

This clone was counted a few times. The chain uses TRBV7-9 and TRBJ1-1; D remains ambiguous. CDR3 length: 14 amino acids. Germline V gives CDR1 SEHNR, CDR2 FQNEAQ (reference sequence). V was clipped by 4 bases and J by 3 bases, with 12 bases between them. This CDR3 is CASSSGWRDTEAFF. The CDR3 nucleotides are TGTGCCAGCAGCTCCGGGTGGAGGGACACTGAAGCTTTCTTT.

The V gene is TRBV11-2, the J gene TRBJ1-1; D ambiguous. The CDR3 is made up of 14 amino acids. Germline CDR1 is SGHAT and CDR2 is FQNNGV. V was cut by 1 base and J by 0 bases, with 6 bases left in between. The CDR3 is CASSLVPVNTEAFF. The CDR3, as DNA: TGTGCCAGCAGCTTAGTGCCGGTGAACACTGAAGCTTTCTTT.

The chain is built from TRBV24-1 and TRBJ1-2; 9 nucleotides agree with TRBD1. The CDR3 sequence is 14 residues long. The J segment lost 8 bases and the V segment lost 5 bases, leaving 8 bases of the junction unmatched. The V gene's germline CDR1 is KGHDR and CDR2 SFDVKD. The chain's CDR3 is CATSGPDRGEGYTF. DNA of the CDR3: TGTGCCACCAGTGGTCCGGACAGGGGAGAAGGCTACACCTTC.

This sequence joins TRBV10-3 and TRBJ2-2; 15 bases match TRBD2. V shed 6 bases, J shed 6 bases, and the junction held 5 bases outside the gene matches. The CDR3 has 16 amino acids. Germline assignment: CDR1 ENHRY and CDR2 SYGVKD. The CDR3 sequence is CAISGLAGGPSGELFF. CDR3 coding DNA: TGTGCCATCAGCGGACTAGCGGGGGGGCCGTCCGGGGAGCTGTTTTTT.

The V and J genes are TRBV5-1 and TRBJ2-2, with 7 bases lining up with TRBD1. Germline CDR1 and CDR2: SGHRS and YFSETQ. This CDR3 has 16 amino acids. The ends lost 4 bases at V and 0 bases at J; junction bases unmatched: 6. CDR3: CASSPDRAPNTGELFF. The CDR3 nucleotides read TGCGCCAGCAGCCCCGACAGGGCCCCGAACACCGGGGAGCTGTTTTTT.

This sequence joins TRBV19 and TRBJ1-4; no definite D call. The CDR3 is 17 amino acids. Germline V lookup: CDR1 LNHDA, CDR2 SQIVND (reference sequence). Trimming removed 5 bases from V and 6 bases from J, with 22 bases in between. The CDR3 bases are TGTGCCAGTAGTCAGACTTTCGGACGGGGAGGAGATGAAAAACTGTTTTTT. Protein product: CASSQTFGRGGDEKLFF.